One sample yielded the 19 T cell receptor beta chains listed below, sequenced in a study of CD8+CD57+ T cells in acquired aplastic anemia. All sequencing subjects had displayed CD8+CD57+ cell expansion on flow cytometry. Genomic DNA, serving as template, underwent TCR beta VDJ and CDR3 profiling. Each CDR3 protein is one row after TCRdb ran MiXCR on the reads. In the table there are hundreds of thousands of distinct CDR3 sequences, under 60% of which are singletons. Sequencing was carried out using sorted CD4+, CD8+, or CD8+CD57+ T cells (not recorded which) from PBMCs. The receptors here all came from a human donor with aplastic anemia.

Comment on this clonotype: Likely a read error: the CDR3 ends without its conserved phenylalanine or tryptophan. The gene calls are TRBV18 and TRBJ2-1; 13 nucleotides match TRBD2. The V gene's germline CDR1 is KGHSH and CDR2 LQKENI. V trimming: 0 bases; J trimming: 5 bases; junction bases outside the gene matches: 4. This CDR3 has 17 residues. The CDR3 DNA is TGTGCCAGCTCACCACCCGGACTAGCGGGAGATAACAATGAGCAGTTCCTC. It translates to CASSPPGLAGDNNEQFL.

Remarks on this clonotype: Sequence at one end of the junction differs from germline and may be a read error. This chain uses TRBV25-1 with TRBJ2-1, with 7 bases that match TRBD1. The length of the CDR3 is 14 residues. CDR1 is MGHDK and CDR2 is SYGVNS in the germline V gene. CDR3 loop: CASSLSDRVNEQFF. In DNA, the CDR3 is TGCGCCAGCAGTCTGTCCGACAGGGTTAATGAGCAGTTCTTC.

The CDR3 spells CASYPGTANYGYTF. CDR3 coding DNA: TGTGCCAGCTACCCCGGGACGGCTAACTATGGCTACACCTTC. The rearrangement links TRBV2 to TRBJ1-2; D might be TRBD1 (5 bases). The germline V gene encodes CDR1 SNHLY and CDR2 FYNNEI. The CDR3 sequence is 14 residues long. The germline V and J ends were trimmed by 8 bases and 0 bases, with 13 bases remaining between them.

The chain joins TRBV9 to TRBJ2-7; D possibly corresponds to TRBD2 (5 bases). The CDR3 length is 16 residues. Trimming cost V 4 bases and J 4 bases, with 21 bases left between them. Germline V gene lookup returns CDR1 SGDLS and CDR2 YYNGEE. CDR3 sequence (DNA): TGTGCCAGCAGCCCCAAGGCGGGCAGGTTAAAGTACGAGCAGTACTTC. Protein sequence: CASSPKAGRLKYEQYF.

The chain combines TRBV7-9 with TRBJ1-5, with D unclear. This CDR3 spans 12 amino acids. Trimming pared 9 bases from V and 5 bases from J, leaving 11 bases between. The germline CDR1 and CDR2 sequences are SEHNR and FQNEAQ (reference sequence). The CDR3 region has the DNA TGTGCCAGTACCTCTCAAGATCAGCCCCAGCATTTT. The encoded protein is CASTSQDQPQHF.

This clonotype was counted only a few times. The chain recombines TRBV7-2 with TRBJ2-7; 10 bases align to TRBD2. The CDR3 has 15 amino acids. The trim removed 5 bases at V and 5 bases at J, leaving 9 bases unmatched. The germline V gene has CDR1 SGHTA and CDR2 FQGNSA. The CDR3 DNA follows: TGTGCCAGCAGCCCAGTAGCGGGGGGCCGCAACGAGCAGTACTTC. It translates to CASSPVAGGRNEQYF.

The chain employs TRBV2 and TRBJ2-3; D is perhaps TRBD2 (7 bases). CDR3 length: 16 residues. Germline loops: CDR1 SNHLY, CDR2 FYNNEI. The V end was cut by 8 bases, the J end by 3 bases, with 21 bases between. In DNA, the CDR3 is TGTGCCAGCCGCGAGGGGAGGGGGATGAGGACAGATACGCAGTATTTT. This translates into CASREGRGMRTDTQYF.

This CDR3 reads CASSLNDEQFF. In DNA, the CDR3 is TGCGCCAGCAGCTTGAATGATGAGCAGTTCTTC. The chain links TRBV5-1 to TRBJ2-1; D not certain. V was trimmed by 1 base and J by 8 bases, leaving 4 bases between them. There are 11 residues in the CDR3. Germline CDR1 is SGHRS and CDR2 is YFSETQ. Supplemented by reference TRBV5-1 and TRBJ2-1, the full variable domain reads KAGVTQTPRYLIKTRGQQVTLSCSPISGHRSVSWYQQTPGQGLQFLFEYFSETQRNKGNFPGRFSGRQFSNSRSEMNVSTLELGDSALYLCASSLNDEQFFGPGTRLTVL.

V usage is TRBV20-1 and J usage is TRBJ1-6; no definite D call. Germline CDR1 reads DFQATT; CDR2 reads SNEGSKA (reference sequence). Trimming cost V 8 bases and J 6 bases, with 20 bases left between them. The CDR3 consists of 15 residues. The CDR3 DNA is TGCAGTACGATTCCCGGCAGCTCCACTAATTCACCCCTCCACTTT. This gives the protein CSTIPGSSTNSPLHF.

This clonotype is a singleton in its sample. This chain uses TRBV15 with TRBJ2-1; 9 bases are shared with TRBD2. The CDR3 is made up of 16 amino acids. Losses at the gene ends were 1 base for V and 0 bases for J; bases not matched to a gene: 1. Looked up from germline, CDR1 is LNHNV and CDR2 is YYDKDF (reference sequence). This chain's CDR3 is CATSRGLAASYNEQFF. As DNA, the CDR3 is TGTGCCACCAGCAGAGGACTAGCGGCCTCCTACAATGAGCAGTTCTTC.

The chain recombines TRBV19 with TRBJ2-5; 8 bases fit TRBD1. V dropped 6 bases and J dropped 5; count of bases not matched to a gene: 11. This CDR3 has 15 amino acids. The germline gives CDR1 LNHDA, CDR2 SQIVND (reference sequence). CDR3 nucleotides: TGTGCCAGTAGGACCCGGGACAGGACTCGGGAGACCCAGTACTTC. The encoded protein is CASRTRDRTRETQYF.

The count of this clonotype is one. The junction shows a germline mismatch at one end, possibly a read error. The CDR3, as DNA: TGTGCCAGCAGCCTAACAGGCACCGGACCTCAAGAGACCCGGTACTTC. It yields the protein CASSLTGTGPQETRYF. The chain is built from TRBV7-6 and TRBJ2-5; TRBD1 might be the D (5 bases). CDR3 length: 16 amino acids. Per germline, CDR1 SGHVS and CDR2 FNYEAQ.

The V and J genes are TRBV9 and TRBJ2-7; unclear D gene. In germline, CDR1 is SGDLS, CDR2 YYNGEE. CDR3 length: 12 amino acids. The germline V and J ends were trimmed by 4 bases and 4 bases, with 9 bases remaining between them. Written as DNA, the CDR3 is TGTGCCAGCAGCTTTTCCGGGTACGAGCAGTACTTC. It specifies CASSFSGYEQYF.

The chain links TRBV9 to TRBJ2-5, with 11 bases aligning to TRBD2. J lost 3 bases, V lost 0 bases, and 4 bases had no gene match. The CDR3 is 16 amino acids. Germline V gene lookup returns CDR1 SGDLS and CDR2 YYNGEE. The CDR3 sequence is CASSVGLAGLKETQYF. CDR3 nucleotide sequence: TGTGCCAGCAGCGTAGGACTAGCGGGGTTGAAAGAGACCCAGTACTTC.

This clonotype was detected a few times. The gene calls are TRBV7-9 and TRBJ2-7; perhaps TRBD2 as D (7 bases). Between the trimmed V and J ends, which lost 0 bases and 3 bases, there was a span of 12 bases. Germline CDR1 is SEHNR and CDR2 is FQNEAQ (reference sequence). The CDR3 is made up of 15 amino acids. The CDR3 protein is CASSLAEGEGYEQYF. CDR3 sequence (DNA): TGTGCCAGCAGCTTAGCGGAGGGGGAGGGCTACGAGCAGTACTTC.

The chain employs TRBV2 and TRBJ2-5; D might be TRBD2 (6 bases). With 7 bases removed from V and 4 bases from J, the gap between germline ends came to 10 bases. Germline CDR1 reads SNHLY; CDR2 reads FYNNEI. The CDR3 covers 12 residues. The CDR3 loop is CASTTAGETQYF. CDR3 bases: TGTGCCAGCACTACAGCGGGAGAGACCCAGTACTTC. Full variable domain (missing parts from reference TRBV2 and TRBJ2-5): EPEVTQTPSHQVTQMGQEVILRCVPISNHLYFYWYRQILGQKVEFLVSFYNNEISEKSEIFDDQFSVERPDGSNFTLKIRSTKLEDSAMYFCASTTAGETQYFGPGTRLLVL.

The chain uses TRBV6-2 or TRBV6-3 and TRBJ2-7; D may be TRBD2 (6 bases). Germline V gene lookup returns CDR1 MNHEY and CDR2 SVGEGT. V was clipped by 2 bases and J by 7 bases, with 12 bases between them. The CDR3 totals 13 residues. The CDR3 nucleotides are TGTGCCAGCAGTTACGGGGACTTAGGGGAGCAGTACTTC. It is translated as CASSYGDLGEQYF.

There are many counts of this clonotype. The rearrangement uses TRBV6-1 and TRBJ1-6; D may be TRBD1 (5 bases). Trimming stripped 5 bases from V and 2 bases from J, with 10 bases between. CDR1 and CDR2 from the germline V gene are MNHNS and SASEGT. The CDR3 has 15 amino acids. CDR3 region: CASSPGRTYNSPLHF. DNA of the CDR3: TGTGCCAGCAGTCCAGGGAGGACCTATAATTCACCCCTCCACTTT.

The rearrangement uses TRBV20-1 and TRBJ2-5, with D perhaps being TRBD1 or TRBD2 (5 bases each). This CDR3 spans 13 amino acids. Trimming pared 4 bases from V and 0 bases from J, leaving 9 bases between. Germline CDR1 DFQATT, CDR2 SNEGSKA (reference sequence). The DNA for the CDR3 is TGCAGTGCTACCTGGGGGTACCAAGAGACCCAGTACTTC. It specifies CSATWGYQETQYF.